Following are 8 T cell receptor beta chains from one sample sequenced in a study of early T cells in non-severe SARS-CoV-2 infection. TCRdb independently ran MiXCR on the 5' RACE reads; one entry per CDR3 protein. This repertoire shows 80,000 to 100,000 distinct CDR3 sequences, approximately 15% found once; its top ten account for 5.5% to 8%. The source material was whole blood. The receptor source for this set is an adult who was a healthcare worker with PCR-confirmed SARS-CoV-2 infection or an uninfected control (not recorded which).

This clonotype has ten or more counts. V gene TRBV28 combines with J gene TRBJ2-2; tentatively, D is TRBD1 or TRBD2 (5 bases each). V was shortened by 6 bases and J by 1 base, with 15 bases between the two germline ends. Germline V gene sequence: CDR1 MDHEN, CDR2 SYDVKM. The CDR3 has 16 amino acids. In nucleotides, the CDR3 is TGTGCCAGCAGCTCTCCGGGACGGAAGAACACCGGGGAGCTGTTTTTT. This translates into CASSSPGRKNTGELFF. Full variable domain (rest looked up from reference TRBV28 and TRBJ2-2): DVKVTQSSRYLVKRTGEKVFLECVQDMDHENMFWYRQDPGLGLRLIYFSYDVKMKEKGDIPEGYSVSREKKERFSLILESASTNQTSMYLCASSSPGRKNTGELFFGEGSRLTVL.

This chain joins TRBV11-2 and TRBJ1-1; D remains unclear. Trimming stripped 0 bases from V and 5 bases from J, with 4 bases between. CDR3 size: 12 residues. Germline V gene lookup returns CDR1 SGHAT and CDR2 FQNNGV. CDR3: CASSLDNTEAFF. The CDR3 nucleotides read TGTGCCAGCAGCTTAGATAATACTGAAGCTTTCTTT.

This clonotype was detected only a few times. This sequence joins TRBV10-3 and TRBJ2-1, with D perhaps matching TRBD2 (7 bases). V lost 8 bases and J lost 10, with 12 bases in between. CDR3 length equals 11 residues. The germline V gene encodes CDR1 ENHRY and CDR2 SYGVKD. The CDR3 DNA reads as TGTGCCATCCAGAGGGGGGGAGAGCAGTTCTTC. It encodes CAIQRGGEQFF.

This clonotype was observed a handful of times. V is TRBV6-1 and J is TRBJ2-1; 8 bases map to TRBD2. The trim removed 2 bases at V and 0 bases at J, leaving 0 bases unmatched. CDR1 is MNHNS, CDR2 SASEGT, per germline. This CDR3 is built from 15 residues. Here the CDR3 reads CASSELAGSYNEQFF. The CDR3 DNA sequence: TGTGCCAGCAGTGAACTAGCGGGCTCCTACAATGAGCAGTTCTTC.

CDR3 in amino acids: CASSPGASGSMRKADTQYF. The CDR3 DNA sequence: TGCGCCAGCAGCCCAGGGGCCAGCGGGAGCATGCGAAAGGCAGATACGCAGTATTTT. The V and J genes are TRBV5-1 and TRBJ2-3, with 8 bases identical to TRBD2. Germline V lookup: CDR1 SGHRS, CDR2 YFSETQ. Losses at the gene ends were 4 bases for V and 4 bases for J; bases not matched to a gene: 20. The CDR3 is 19 residues long.

The chain links TRBV29-1 to TRBJ2-3, with 8 bases fitting TRBD2. The CDR3 is made up of 15 amino acids. The trim removed 3 bases at V and 5 bases at J, leaving 10 bases unmatched. Germline CDR1 and CDR2: SQVTM and ANQGSEA. CDR3 coding DNA: TGCAGCGTTGATACGGGAGGGGTAATACGAGATACGCAGTATTTT. It specifies CSVDTGGVIRDTQYF.

This clonotype was observed at least ten times. This chain links TRBV7-7 with TRBJ2-5; no clear D gene. The germline gives CDR1 SSHAT, CDR2 FNYEAQ (reference sequence). The CDR3 covers 13 residues. V was trimmed by 3 bases and J by 2 bases, leaving 7 bases between them. The CDR3 DNA reads TGTGCCAGCAGCTTGGGCAGTCAAGAGACCCAGTACTTC. Translated: CASSLGSQETQYF.

This clonotype was recorded at least ten times. The chain couples TRBV4-2 to TRBJ2-7, with D hard to call. Trimming stripped 3 bases from V and 0 bases from J, with 6 bases between. The CDR3 loop spans 13 amino acids. CDR1 and CDR2 (germline): LGHNA, YNFKEQ. The CDR3 reads CASSHGSSYEQYF. CDR3 DNA sequence: TGTGCCAGCAGCCATGGAAGCTCCTACGAGCAGTACTTC.